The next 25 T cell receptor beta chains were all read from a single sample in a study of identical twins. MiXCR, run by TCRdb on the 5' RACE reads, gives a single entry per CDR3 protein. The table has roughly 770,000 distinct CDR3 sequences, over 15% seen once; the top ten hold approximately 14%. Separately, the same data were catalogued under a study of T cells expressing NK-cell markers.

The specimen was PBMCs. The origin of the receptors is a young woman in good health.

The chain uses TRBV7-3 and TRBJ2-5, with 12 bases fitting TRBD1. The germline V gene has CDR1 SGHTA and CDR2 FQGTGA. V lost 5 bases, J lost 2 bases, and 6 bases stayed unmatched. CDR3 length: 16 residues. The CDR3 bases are TGTGCCAGCAGCCCCGGGGACAGGGGGCTTCAAGAGACCCAGTACTTC. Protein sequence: CASSPGDRGLQETQYF. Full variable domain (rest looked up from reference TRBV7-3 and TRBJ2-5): GAGVSQTPSNKVTEKGKYVELRCDPISGHTALYWYRQSLGQGPEFLIYFQGTGAADDSGLPNDRFFAVRPEGSVSTLKIQRTERGDSAVYLCASSPGDRGLQETQYFGPGTRLLVL.

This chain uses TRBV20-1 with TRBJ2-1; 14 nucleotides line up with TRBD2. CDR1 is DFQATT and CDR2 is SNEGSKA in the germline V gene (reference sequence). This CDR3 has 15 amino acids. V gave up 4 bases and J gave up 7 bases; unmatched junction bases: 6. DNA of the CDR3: TGCAGTGCTACGACTAGCGGGGGGGCCGGGAATGAGCAGTTCTTC. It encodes CSATTSGGAGNEQFF.

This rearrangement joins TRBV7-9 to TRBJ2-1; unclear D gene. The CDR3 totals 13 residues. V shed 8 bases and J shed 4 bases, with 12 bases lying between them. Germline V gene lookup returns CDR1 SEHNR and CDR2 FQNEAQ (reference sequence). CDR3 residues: CASATKGYNEQFF. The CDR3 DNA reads TGTGCCAGCGCAACGAAGGGTTACAATGAGCAGTTCTTC.

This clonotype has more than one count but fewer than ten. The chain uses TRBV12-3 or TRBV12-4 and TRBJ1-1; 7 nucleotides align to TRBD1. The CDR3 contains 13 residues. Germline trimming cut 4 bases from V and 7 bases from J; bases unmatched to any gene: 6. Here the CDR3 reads CASSSGTVFEAFF. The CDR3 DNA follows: TGTGCCAGCAGTTCCGGGACAGTATTTGAAGCTTTCTTT.

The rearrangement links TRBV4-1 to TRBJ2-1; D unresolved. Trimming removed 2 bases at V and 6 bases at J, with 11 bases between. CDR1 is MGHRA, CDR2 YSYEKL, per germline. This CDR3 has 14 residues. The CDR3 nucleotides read TGCGCCAGCAGCCAATTCGGAGTCCGCAATGAGCAGTTCTTC. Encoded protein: CASSQFGVRNEQFF.

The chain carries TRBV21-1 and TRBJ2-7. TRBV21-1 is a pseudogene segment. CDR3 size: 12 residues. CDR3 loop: CASRISSYEQYF. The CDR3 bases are TGTGCCAGCAGAATAAGCTCCTACGAGCAGTACTTC.

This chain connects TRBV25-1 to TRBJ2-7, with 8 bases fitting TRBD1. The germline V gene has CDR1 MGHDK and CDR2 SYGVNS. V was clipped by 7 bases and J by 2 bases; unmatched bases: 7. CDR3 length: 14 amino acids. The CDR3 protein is CASNLQGVAYEQYF. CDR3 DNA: TGTGCCAGCAACCTACAGGGGGTAGCCTACGAGCAGTACTTC.

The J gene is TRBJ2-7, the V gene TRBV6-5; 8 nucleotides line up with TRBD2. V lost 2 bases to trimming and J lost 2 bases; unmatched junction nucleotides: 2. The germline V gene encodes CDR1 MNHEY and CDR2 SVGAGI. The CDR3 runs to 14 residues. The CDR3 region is CASSYREGTYEQYF. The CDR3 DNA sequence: TGTGCCAGCAGTTACCGGGAGGGGACCTACGAGCAGTACTTC.

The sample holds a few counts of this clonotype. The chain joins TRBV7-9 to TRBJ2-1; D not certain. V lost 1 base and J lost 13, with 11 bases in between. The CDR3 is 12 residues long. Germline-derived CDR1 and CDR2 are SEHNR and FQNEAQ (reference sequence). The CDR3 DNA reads TGTGCCAGCAGCTTAGTCGCGAGTCTCCAGTTCTTC. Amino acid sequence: CASSLVASLQFF.

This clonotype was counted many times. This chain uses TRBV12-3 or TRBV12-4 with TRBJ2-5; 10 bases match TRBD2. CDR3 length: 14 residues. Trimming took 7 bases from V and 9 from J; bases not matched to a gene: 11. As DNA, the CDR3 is TGTGCCAGCACCCCTAGCGGGAGCCCCAGGTCCCAGTACTTC. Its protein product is CASTPSGSPRSQYF.

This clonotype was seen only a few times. The CDR3 nucleotides are TGTGCCAGCAGCGAGTTCGGTACAGGGGGAAAGAACTATGGCTACACCTTC. Translation gives CASSEFGTGGKNYGYTF. V is TRBV6-1 and J is TRBJ1-2; 8 bases map to TRBD1. The germline gives CDR1 MNHNS, CDR2 SASEGT. This CDR3 comprises 17 residues. The V and J ends lost 6 bases and 2 bases, in that order; junction bases with no gene match: 14.

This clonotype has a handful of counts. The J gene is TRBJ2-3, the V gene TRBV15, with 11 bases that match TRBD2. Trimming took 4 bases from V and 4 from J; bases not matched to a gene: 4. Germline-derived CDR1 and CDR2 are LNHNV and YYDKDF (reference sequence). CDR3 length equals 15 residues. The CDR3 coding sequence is TGTGCCACCAGCATGGGACTAGCGGTCGCAGATACGCAGTATTTT. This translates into CATSMGLAVADTQYF.

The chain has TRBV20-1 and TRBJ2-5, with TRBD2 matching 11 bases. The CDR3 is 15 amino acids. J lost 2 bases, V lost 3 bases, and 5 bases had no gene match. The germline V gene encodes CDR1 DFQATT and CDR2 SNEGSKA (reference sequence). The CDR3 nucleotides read TGCAGTGCTAGCCCACTAGCGGGGGATCAAGAGACCCAGTACTTC. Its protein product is CSASPLAGDQETQYF.

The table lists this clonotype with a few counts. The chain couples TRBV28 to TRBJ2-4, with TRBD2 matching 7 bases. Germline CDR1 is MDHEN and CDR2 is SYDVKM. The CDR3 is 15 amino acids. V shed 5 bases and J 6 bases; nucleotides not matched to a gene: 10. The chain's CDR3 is CASSPLASGRNIQYF. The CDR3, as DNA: TGTGCCAGCAGTCCCCTCGCTAGCGGAAGAAACATTCAGTACTTC.

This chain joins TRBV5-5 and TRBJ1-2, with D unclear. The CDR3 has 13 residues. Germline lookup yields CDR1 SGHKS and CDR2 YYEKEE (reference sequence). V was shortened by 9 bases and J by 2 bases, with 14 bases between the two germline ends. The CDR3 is CAIGPGLNYGYTF. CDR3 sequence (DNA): TGTGCCATCGGCCCTGGACTCAACTATGGCTACACCTTC.

The CDR3 is CASSFAGRIEKLFF. DNA for the CDR3: TGTGCCAGCAGTTTTGCAGGGCGCATTGAAAAACTGTTTTTT. The chain links TRBV12-3 or TRBV12-4 to TRBJ1-4, with D maybe TRBD1 (5 bases). This CDR3 has 14 amino acids. Between the trimmed V and J ends, which lost 3 bases and 7 bases, there was a span of 12 bases.

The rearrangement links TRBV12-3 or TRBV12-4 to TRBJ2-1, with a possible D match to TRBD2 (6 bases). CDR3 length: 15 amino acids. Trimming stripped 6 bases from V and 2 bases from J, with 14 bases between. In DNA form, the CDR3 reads TGTGCCAGCAGGGGGCGGCGGGGCACCTACAATGAGCAGTTCTTC. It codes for CASRGRRGTYNEQFF.

In DNA, the CDR3 is TGCAGCGTTGAAGGGACTAGCGTCGGCGGGCAGTTCTTC. Amino acid sequence: CSVEGTSVGGQFF. V gene TRBV29-1 combines with J gene TRBJ2-1; TRBD2 aligns across 9 bases. CDR1 and CDR2 from the germline V gene are SQVTM and ANQGSEA. V lost 1 base, J lost 12 bases, and 7 bases stayed unmatched. The CDR3 contains 13 residues.

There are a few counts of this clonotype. CDR3 in DNA: TGCAGCGTAAGGCGTATGGCGGGAGAACGCTCCTACAATGAGCAGTTCTTC. Translation gives CSVRRMAGERSYNEQFF. The rearrangement joins TRBV29-1 to TRBJ2-1, with TRBD2 matching over 7 bases. CDR3 length: 17 residues. Looked up from germline, CDR1 is SQVTM and CDR2 is ANQGSEA. V lost 6 bases to trimming and J lost 0 bases; unmatched junction nucleotides: 14.

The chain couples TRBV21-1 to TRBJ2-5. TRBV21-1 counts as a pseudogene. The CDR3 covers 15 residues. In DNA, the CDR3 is TGTGCCAGCAGCAAAGCGCCGCTGCCCACAGAGACCCAGTACTTC. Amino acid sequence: CASSKAPLPTETQYF.

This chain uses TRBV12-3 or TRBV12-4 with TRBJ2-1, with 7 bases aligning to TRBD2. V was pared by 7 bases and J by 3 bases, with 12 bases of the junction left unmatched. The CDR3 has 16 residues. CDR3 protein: CASTPWGGRDYNEQFF. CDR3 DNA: TGTGCCAGCACCCCCTGGGGGGGACGGGACTACAATGAGCAGTTCTTC.

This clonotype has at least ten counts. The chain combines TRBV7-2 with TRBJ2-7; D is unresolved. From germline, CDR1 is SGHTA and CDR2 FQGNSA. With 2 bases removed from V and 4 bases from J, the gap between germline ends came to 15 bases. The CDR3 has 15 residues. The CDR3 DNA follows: TGTGCCAGCAGCTTAATGGGGTTGCCGGGTTACGAGCAGTACTTC. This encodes CASSLMGLPGYEQYF.

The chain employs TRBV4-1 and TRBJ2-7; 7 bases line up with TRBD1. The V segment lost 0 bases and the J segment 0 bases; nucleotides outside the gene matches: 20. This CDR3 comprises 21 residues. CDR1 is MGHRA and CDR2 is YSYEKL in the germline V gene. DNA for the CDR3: TGCGCCAGCAGCCAAGACCTACAGGGGTCTTCTGTCAGAGGAATCTCCTACGAGCAGTACTTC. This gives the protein CASSQDLQGSSVRGISYEQYF.

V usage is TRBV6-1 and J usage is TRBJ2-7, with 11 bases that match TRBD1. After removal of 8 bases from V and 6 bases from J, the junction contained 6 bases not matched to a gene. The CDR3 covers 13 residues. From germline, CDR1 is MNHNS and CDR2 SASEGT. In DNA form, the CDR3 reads TGTGCCAGCGGTGGACAGGGGGCAGGCGAGCAGTACTTC. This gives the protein CASGGQGAGEQYF.

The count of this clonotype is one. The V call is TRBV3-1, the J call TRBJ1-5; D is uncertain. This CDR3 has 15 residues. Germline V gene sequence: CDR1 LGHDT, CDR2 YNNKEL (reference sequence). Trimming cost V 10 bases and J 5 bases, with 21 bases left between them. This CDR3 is CATSQDSGRDQPQHF. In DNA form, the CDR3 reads TGTGCCACCTCCCAAGATTCCGGGAGGGATCAGCCCCAGCATTTT.